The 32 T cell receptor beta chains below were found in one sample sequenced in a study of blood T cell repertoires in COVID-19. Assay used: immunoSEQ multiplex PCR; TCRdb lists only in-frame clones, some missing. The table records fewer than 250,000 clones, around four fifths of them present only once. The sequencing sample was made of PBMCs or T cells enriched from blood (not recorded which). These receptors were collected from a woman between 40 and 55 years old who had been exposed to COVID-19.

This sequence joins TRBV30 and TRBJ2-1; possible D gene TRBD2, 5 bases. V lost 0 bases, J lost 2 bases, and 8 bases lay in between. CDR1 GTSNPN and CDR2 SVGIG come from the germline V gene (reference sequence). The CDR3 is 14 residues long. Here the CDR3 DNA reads TGTGCCTGGAGTGTACCCGGGGCCTACAATGAGCAGTTCTTC. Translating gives CAWSVPGAYNEQFF. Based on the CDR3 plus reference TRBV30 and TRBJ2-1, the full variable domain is SQTIHQWPATLVQPVGSPLSLECTVEGTSNPNLYWYRQAAGRGLQLLFYSVGIGQISSEVPQNLSASRPQDRQFILSSKKLLLSDSGFYLCAWSVPGAYNEQFFGPGTRLTVL.

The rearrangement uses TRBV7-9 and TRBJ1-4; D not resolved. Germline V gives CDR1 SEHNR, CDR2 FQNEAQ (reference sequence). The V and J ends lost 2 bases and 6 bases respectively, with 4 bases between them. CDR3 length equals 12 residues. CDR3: CASSLTYEKLFF. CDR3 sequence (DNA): TGTGCCAGCAGCTTAACATATGAAAAACTGTTTTTT.

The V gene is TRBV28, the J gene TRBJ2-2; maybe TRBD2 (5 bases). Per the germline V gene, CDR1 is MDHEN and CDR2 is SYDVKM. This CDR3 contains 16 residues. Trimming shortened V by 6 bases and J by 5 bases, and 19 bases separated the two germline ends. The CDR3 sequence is CASRRTPLSGTGELFF. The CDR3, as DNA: TGTGCCAGCAGAAGGACTCCGCTATCGGGGACCGGGGAGCTGTTTTTT.

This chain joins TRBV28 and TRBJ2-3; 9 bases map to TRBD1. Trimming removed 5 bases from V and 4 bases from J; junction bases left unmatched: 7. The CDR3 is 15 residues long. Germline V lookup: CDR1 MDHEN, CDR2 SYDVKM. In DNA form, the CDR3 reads TGTGCCAGCAGTCGGGACAGGGCAGGAGCAGATACGCAGTATTTT. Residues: CASSRDRAGADTQYF.

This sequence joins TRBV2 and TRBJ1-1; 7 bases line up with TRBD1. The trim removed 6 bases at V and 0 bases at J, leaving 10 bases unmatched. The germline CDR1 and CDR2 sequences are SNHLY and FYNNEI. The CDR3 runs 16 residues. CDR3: CASSWQGGRMNTEAFF. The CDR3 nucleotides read TGTGCCAGCAGCTGGCAAGGGGGCCGAATGAACACTGAAGCTTTCTTT.

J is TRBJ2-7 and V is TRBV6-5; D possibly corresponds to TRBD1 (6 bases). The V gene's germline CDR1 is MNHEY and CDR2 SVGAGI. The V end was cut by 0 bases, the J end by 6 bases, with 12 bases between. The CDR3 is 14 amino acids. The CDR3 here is CASSYSRGGGEQYF. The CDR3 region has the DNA TGTGCCAGCAGTTACTCCAGGGGCGGCGGCGAGCAGTACTTC.

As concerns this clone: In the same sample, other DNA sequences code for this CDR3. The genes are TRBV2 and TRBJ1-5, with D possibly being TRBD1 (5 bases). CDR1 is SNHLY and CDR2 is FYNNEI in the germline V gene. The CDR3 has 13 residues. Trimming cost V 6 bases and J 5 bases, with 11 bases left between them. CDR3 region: CASSITGDQPQHF. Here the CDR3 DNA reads TGTGCCAGCAGCATAACGGGGGATCAGCCCCAGCATTTT.

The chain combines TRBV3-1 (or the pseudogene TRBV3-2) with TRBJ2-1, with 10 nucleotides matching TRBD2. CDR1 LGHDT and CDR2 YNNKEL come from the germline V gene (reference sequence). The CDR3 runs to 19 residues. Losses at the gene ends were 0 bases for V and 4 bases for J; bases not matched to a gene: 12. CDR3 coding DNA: TGTGCCAGCAGCCAAGAACGGTATAGCGGGGGGCGAGAATACAATGAGCAGTTCTTC. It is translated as CASSQERYSGGREYNEQFF.

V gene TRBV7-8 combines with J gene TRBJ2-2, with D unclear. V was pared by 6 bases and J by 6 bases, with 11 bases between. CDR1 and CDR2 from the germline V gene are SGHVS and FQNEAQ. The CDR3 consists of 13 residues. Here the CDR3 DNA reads TGTGCCAGCAGGATCCAGGTCCCCGGGGAGCTGTTTTTT. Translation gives CASRIQVPGELFF.

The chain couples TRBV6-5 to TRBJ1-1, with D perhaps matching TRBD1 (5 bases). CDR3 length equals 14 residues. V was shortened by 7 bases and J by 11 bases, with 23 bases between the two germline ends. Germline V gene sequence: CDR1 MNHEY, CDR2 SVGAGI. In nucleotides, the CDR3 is TGTGCCAGCATCGTAACGGGGGGAGCCAGCGCGGCTTTCTTT. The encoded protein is CASIVTGGASAAFF.

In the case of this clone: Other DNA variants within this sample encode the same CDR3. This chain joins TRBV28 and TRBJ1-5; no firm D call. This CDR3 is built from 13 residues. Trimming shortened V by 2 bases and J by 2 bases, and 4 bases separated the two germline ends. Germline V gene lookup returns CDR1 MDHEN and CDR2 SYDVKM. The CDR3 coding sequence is TGTGCCAGCAGTTTACCTGGCAATCAGCCCCAGCATTTT. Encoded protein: CASSLPGNQPQHF. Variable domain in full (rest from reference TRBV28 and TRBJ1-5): DVKVTQSSRYLVKRTGEKVFLECVQDMDHENMFWYRQDPGLGLRLIYFSYDVKMKEKGDIPEGYSVSREKKERFSLILESASTNQTSMYLCASSLPGNQPQHFGDGTRLSIL.

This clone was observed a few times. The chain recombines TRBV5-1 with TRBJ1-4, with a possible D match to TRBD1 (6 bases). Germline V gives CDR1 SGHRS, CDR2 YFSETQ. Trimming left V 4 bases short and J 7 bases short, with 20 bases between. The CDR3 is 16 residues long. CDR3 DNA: TGCGCCAGCAGCCCTGGACAGCTAACGGCGGGTGAAAAACTGTTTTTT. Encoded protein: CASSPGQLTAGEKLFF.

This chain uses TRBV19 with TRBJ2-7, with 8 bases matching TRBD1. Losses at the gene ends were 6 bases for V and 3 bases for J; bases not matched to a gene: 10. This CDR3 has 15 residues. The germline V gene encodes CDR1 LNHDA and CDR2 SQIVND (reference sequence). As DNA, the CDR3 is TGTGCCAGTAGCAATGTCCGACAGGGGAGCTACGAGCAGTACTTC. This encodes CASSNVRQGSYEQYF.

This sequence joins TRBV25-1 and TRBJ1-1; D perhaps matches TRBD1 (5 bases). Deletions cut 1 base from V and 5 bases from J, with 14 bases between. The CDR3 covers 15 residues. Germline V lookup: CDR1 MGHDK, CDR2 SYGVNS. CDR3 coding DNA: TGTGCCAGCAGTGAATTCGGGGGTGAAAGGACTGAAGCTTTCTTT. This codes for CASSEFGGERTEAFF.

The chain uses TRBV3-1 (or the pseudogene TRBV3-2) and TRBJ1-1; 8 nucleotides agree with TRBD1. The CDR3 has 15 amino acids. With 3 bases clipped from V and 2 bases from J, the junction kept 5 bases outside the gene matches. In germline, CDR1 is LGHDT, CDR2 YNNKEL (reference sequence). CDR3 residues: CASSHHGQGNTEAFF. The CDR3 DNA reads TGTGCCAGCAGCCACCACGGACAGGGAAACACTGAAGCTTTCTTT.

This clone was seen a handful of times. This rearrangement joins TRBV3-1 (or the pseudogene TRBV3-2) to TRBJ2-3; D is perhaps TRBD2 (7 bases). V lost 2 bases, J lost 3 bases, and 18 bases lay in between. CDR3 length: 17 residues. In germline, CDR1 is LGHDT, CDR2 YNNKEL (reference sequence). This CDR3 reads CASSQRVRGAWTDTQYF. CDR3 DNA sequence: TGTGCCAGCAGCCAAAGGGTACGGGGGGCATGGACAGATACGCAGTATTTT.

The CDR3: CASSLGADTQYF. The CDR3 DNA follows: TGTGCCAGCAGCTTAGGGGCTGATACGCAGTATTTT. The rearrangement links TRBV7-6 to TRBJ2-3; unclear D gene. V gave up 1 base and J gave up 6 bases, with 5 bases separating them. This CDR3 comprises 12 residues. Per the germline V gene, CDR1 is SGHVS and CDR2 is FNYEAQ.

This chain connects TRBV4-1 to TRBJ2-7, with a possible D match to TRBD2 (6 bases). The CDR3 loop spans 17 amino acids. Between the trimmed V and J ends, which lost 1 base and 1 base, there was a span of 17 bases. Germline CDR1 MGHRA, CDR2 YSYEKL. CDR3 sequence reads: CASSQGRRDSRSYEQYF. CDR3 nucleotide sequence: TGCGCCAGCAGCCAAGGACGAAGGGACTCGCGGTCCTACGAGCAGTACTTC.

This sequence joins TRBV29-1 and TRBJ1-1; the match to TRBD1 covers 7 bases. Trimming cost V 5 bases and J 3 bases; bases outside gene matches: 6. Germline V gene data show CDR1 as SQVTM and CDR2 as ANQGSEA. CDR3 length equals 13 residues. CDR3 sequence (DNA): TGCAGCGTTTCCCGGCAGGGGGACACTGAAGCTTTCTTT. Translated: CSVSRQGDTEAFF.

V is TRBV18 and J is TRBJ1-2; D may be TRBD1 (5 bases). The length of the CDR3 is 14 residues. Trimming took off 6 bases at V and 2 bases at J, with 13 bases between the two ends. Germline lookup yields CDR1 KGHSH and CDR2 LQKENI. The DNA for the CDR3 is TGTGCCAGCTCGTCACCTGGGGGGAACTATGGCTACACCTTC. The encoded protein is CASSSPGGNYGYTF.

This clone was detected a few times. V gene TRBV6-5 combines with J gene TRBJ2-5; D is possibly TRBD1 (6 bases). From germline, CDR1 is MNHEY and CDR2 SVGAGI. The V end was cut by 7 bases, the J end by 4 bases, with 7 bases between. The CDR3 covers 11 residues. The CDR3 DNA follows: TGTGCCAGCACCAGGGGAGAGACCCAGTACTTC. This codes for CASTRGETQYF.

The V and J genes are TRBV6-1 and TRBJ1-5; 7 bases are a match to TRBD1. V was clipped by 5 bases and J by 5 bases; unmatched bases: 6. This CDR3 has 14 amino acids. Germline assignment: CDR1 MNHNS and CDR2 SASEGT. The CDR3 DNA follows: TGTGCCAGCAGTTCGACAGGGCCGGATCAGCCCCAGCATTTT. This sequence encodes CASSSTGPDQPQHF.

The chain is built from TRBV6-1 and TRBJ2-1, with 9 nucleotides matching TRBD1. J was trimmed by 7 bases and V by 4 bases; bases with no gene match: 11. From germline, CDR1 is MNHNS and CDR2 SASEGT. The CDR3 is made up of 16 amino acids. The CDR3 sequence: CASSVWAGDRENEQFF. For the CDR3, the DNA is TGTGCCAGCAGTGTCTGGGCGGGGGACAGGGAGAATGAGCAGTTCTTC.

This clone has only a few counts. CDR3 protein: CATSDLTGVTEAFF. The CDR3, as DNA: TGTGCCACCAGTGATTTAACAGGGGTCACTGAAGCTTTCTTT. This chain uses TRBV24-1 with TRBJ1-1; 7 bases agree with TRBD1. V lost 1 base and J lost 4; bases outside the gene matches: 2. From germline, CDR1 is KGHDR and CDR2 SFDVKD. The CDR3 extends over 14 amino acids.

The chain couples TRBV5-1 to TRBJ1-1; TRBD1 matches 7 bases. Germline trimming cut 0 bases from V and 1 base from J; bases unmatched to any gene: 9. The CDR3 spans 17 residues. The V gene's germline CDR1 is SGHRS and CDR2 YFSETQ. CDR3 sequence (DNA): TGCGCCAGCAGCTTGGCCGAGGGGGCTTTTAAGAACACTGAAGCTTTCTTT. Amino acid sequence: CASSLAEGAFKNTEAFF.

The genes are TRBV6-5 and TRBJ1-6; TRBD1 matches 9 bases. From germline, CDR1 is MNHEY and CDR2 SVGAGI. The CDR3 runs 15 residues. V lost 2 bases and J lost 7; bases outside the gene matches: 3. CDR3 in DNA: TGTGCCAGCAGTTACGAAGGGACAGGGAATTCACCCCTCCACTTT. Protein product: CASSYEGTGNSPLHF.

CDR3 in DNA: TGTGCCAGCAGCGTAGGGACAGGGGGTAGACAAGAGACCCAGTACTTC. Its translation is CASSVGTGGRQETQYF. This chain uses TRBV9 with TRBJ2-5; 10 bases fit TRBD1. CDR1 SGDLS and CDR2 YYNGEE come from the germline V gene. This CDR3 region has 16 residues. Trimming took 0 bases from V and 2 from J; bases not matched to a gene: 4.

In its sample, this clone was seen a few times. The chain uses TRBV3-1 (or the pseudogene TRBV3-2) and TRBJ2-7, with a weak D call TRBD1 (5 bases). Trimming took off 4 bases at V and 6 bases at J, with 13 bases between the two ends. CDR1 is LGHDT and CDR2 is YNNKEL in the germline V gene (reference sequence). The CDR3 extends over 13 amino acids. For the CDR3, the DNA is TGTGCCAGCAGCCGCGGCTTGGGGCCCGAGCAGTACTTC. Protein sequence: CASSRGLGPEQYF.

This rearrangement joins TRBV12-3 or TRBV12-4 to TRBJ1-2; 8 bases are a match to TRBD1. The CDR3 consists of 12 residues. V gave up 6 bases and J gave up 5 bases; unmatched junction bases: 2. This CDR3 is CASRRQGYGYTF. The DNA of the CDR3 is TGTGCCAGCAGGCGACAGGGGTATGGCTACACCTTC.

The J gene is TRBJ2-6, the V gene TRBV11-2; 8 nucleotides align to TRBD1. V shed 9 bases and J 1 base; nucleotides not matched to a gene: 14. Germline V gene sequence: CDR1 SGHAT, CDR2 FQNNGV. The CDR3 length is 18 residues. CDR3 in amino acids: CASTMKDRALSGANVLTF. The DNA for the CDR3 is TGTGCCAGTACGATGAAGGACAGGGCCCTATCTGGGGCCAACGTCCTGACTTTC.

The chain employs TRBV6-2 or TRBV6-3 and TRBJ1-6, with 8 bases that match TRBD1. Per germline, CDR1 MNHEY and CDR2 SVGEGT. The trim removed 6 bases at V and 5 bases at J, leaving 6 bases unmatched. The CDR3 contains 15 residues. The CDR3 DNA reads TGTGCCAGCAGCCCACTGGACAGGGATAATTCACCCCTCCACTTT. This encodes CASSPLDRDNSPLHF.

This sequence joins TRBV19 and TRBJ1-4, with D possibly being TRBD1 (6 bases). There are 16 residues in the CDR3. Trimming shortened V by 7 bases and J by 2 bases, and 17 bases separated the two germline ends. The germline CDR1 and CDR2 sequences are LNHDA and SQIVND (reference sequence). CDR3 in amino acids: CASTGRPGVTNEKLFF. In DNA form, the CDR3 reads TGTGCCAGTACGGGTCGGCCAGGGGTGACTAATGAAAAACTGTTTTTT.